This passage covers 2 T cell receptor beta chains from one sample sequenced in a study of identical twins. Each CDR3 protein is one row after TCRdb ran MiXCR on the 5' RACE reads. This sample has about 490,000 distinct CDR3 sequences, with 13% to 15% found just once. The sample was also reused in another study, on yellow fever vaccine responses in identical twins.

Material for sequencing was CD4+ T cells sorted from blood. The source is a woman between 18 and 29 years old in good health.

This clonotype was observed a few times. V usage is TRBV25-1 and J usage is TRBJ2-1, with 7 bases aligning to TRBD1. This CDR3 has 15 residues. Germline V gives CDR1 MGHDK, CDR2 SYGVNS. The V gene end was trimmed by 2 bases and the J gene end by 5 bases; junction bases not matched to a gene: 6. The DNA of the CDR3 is TGTGCCAGCAGTGAAGCCAGGGGGAACAACAATGAGCAGTTCTTC. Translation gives CASSEARGNNNEQFF.

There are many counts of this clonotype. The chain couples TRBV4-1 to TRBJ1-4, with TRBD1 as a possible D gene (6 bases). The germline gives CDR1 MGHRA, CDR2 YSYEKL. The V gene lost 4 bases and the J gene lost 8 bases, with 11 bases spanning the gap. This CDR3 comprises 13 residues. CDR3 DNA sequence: TGCGCCAGCAGCCCTACAGGGAGAGAAAAACTGTTTTTT. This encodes CASSPTGREKLFF.